Reported below is one TCR beta chain. This specimen belongs to a study of T-cell reconstitution after alpha-beta-depleted transplantation in children. As it was prepared, the TCRbeta library received unique molecular identifiers. Each CDR3 protein is one row after TCRdb ran MiXCR on the PCR reads. The table shows some 500,000 distinct CDR3 sequences, with roughly 33% occurring only once. V shed 5 bases and J shed 3 bases, with 19 bases lying between them. Per germline, CDR1 SGHVS and CDR2 FQNEAQ. The CDR3 is made up of 17 amino acids. J is TRBJ2-2 and V is TRBV7-8; D perhaps matches TRBD2 (6 bases). This TCR was sampled from a human donor who donated a stem cell graft to a child with aplastic anemia. Sequencing used PBMCs from the stem cell graft donor, obtained from the stem cell graft. The CDR3 here is CASSDSWRARYTGELFF. The CDR3 DNA sequence: TGTGCCAGCAGCGATAGCTGGAGGGCCAGGTACACCGGGGAGCTGTTTTTT.